This T cell receptor (beta chain) derives from a study of blood T cell repertoires in COVID-19. Sequencing was performed with immunoSEQ multiplex PCR; in TCRdb, only in-frame clones are kept and a portion is missing. The table has approximately 250,000 clones, 88% seen once. Per germline, CDR1 MNHEY and CDR2 SVGAGI. J lost 5 bases, V lost 2 bases, and 9 bases had no gene match. The CDR3 sequence is 16 residues long. The receptor's source is a woman between 55 and 75 years old in a cohort exposed to, infected with or recovered from COVID-19 (not recorded which). The sample taken for sequencing was PBMCs or T cells enriched from blood (not recorded which). The chain has TRBV6-5 and TRBJ1-1, with TRBD1 matching 9 bases. DNA for the CDR3: TGTGCCAGCAGTTACAGTATCGGGACAGGGCAAACTGAAGCTTTCTTT. Its translation: CASSYSIGTGQTEAFF.